This TCR beta chain originates from a study of blood T cell repertoires in COVID-19. TCRdb keeps only in-frame clones here, not all; method: immunoSEQ multiplex PCR. The sample has 350,000 or so clones; about nine tenths are singletons. Exposed participants came across a COVID-19 case within 2 weeks before study entry. Germline V gene sequence: CDR1 MDHEN, CDR2 SYDVKM. With V trimmed by 2 bases and J by 4 bases, 3 bases remained unmatched. CDR3 length equals 14 residues. Input material: PBMCs or T cells enriched from blood (not recorded which). The sequence was obtained from a woman aged 25 to 39 who had been exposed to COVID-19. The chain links TRBV28 to TRBJ1-2; 8 bases fit TRBD1. Here the CDR3 reads CASSLGDRGYGYTF. The CDR3 nucleotides read TGTGCCAGCAGTTTAGGAGACAGGGGCTATGGCTACACCTTC.